One and the same sample provided the 4 T cell receptor beta chains below, sequenced in a study of cytomegalovirus exposure and HLA in healthy donors. With 60 Vbeta and 13 Jbeta primers, the PCR was carried out. Method: immunoSEQ multiplex PCR; TCRdb's copy keeps in-frame clones and lacks some. Of roughly 140,000 clones in the sample, 65% to 90% were seen once. Sequencing used PBMCs. The receptors derive from a woman aged 45 to 65 in good health and CMV-seropositive.

The CDR3 reads CASRGGFMNTEAFF. CDR3 DNA sequence: TGTGCCAGCAGAGGCGGGTTTATGAACACTGAAGCTTTCTTT. The chain links TRBV2 to TRBJ1-1; D unresolved. V was clipped by 6 bases and J by 0 bases, with 11 bases between them. The germline V gene encodes CDR1 SNHLY and CDR2 FYNNEI. The CDR3 runs to 14 residues.

The chain recombines TRBV6-6 with TRBJ2-7, with 14 bases matching TRBD2. This CDR3 region has 16 residues. The germline gives CDR1 MNHNY, CDR2 SVGAGI (reference sequence). The V and J ends lost 5 bases and 4 bases, in that order; junction bases with no gene match: 7. CDR3 region: CASSNTGTSGGYEQYF. The DNA of the CDR3 is TGTGCCAGCAGTAACACCGGGACTAGCGGGGGATACGAGCAGTACTTC.

This chain joins TRBV6-6 and TRBJ1-1; no definite D call. Trimming cost V 1 base and J 6 bases, with 9 bases left between them. This CDR3 spans 13 amino acids. Germline CDR1 and CDR2: MNHNY and SVGAGI (reference sequence). The DNA for the CDR3 is TGTGCCAGCAGTTACTACGTTTCGGCTGAAGCTTTCTTT. This codes for CASSYYVSAEAFF.

The chain joins TRBV20-1 to TRBJ1-1; D not resolved. Trimming shortened V by 7 bases and J by 5 bases, and 11 bases separated the two germline ends. CDR1 and CDR2 from the germline V gene are DFQATT and SNEGSKA (reference sequence). The CDR3 covers 11 residues. The CDR3 bases are TGCAGTGTCGCGGGCGGTACTGAAGCTTTCTTT. This translates into CSVAGGTEAFF.